The clone carrying this TCR beta chain was found a few times. TCRdb passed the RT-PCR reads through MiXCR, listing each CDR3 protein once. The table shows 650,000 to 800,000 distinct CDR3 sequences, with over 12% occurring only once. V lost 7 bases, J lost 6 bases, and 9 bases stayed unmatched. This CDR3 spans 13 amino acids. Germline values: CDR1 MNHEY, CDR2 SVGAGI. The sequence was obtained from a female donor in good health, serving as a healthy control. Sequencing was performed on memory CD4+ T cells from blood. The genes are TRBV6-5 and TRBJ2-7; 7 bases align to TRBD2. The CDR3: CASTLGGGVEQYF. The CDR3 bases are TGTGCCAGCACCCTGGGGGGGGGGGTCGAGCAGTACTTC.